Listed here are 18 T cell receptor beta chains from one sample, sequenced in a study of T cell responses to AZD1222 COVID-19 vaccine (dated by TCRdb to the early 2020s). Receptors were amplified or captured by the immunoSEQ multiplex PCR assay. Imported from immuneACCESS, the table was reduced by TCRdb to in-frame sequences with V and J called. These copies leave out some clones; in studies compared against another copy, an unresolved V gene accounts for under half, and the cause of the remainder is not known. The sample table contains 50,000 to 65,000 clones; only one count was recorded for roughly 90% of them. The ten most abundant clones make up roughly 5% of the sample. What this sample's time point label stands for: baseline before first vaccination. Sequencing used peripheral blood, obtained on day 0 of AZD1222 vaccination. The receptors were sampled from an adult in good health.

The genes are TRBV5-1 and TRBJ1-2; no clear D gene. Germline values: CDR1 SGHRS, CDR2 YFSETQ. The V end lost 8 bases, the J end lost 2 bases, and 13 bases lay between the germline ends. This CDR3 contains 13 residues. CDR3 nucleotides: TGCGCCAGTGGGAACCCCGGGAACTATGGCTACACCTTC. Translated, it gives CASGNPGNYGYTF.

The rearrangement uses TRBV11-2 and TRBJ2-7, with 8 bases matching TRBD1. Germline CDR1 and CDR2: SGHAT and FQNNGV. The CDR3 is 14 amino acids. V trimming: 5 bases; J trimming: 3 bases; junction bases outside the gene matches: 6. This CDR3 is CASSRTGPGYEQYF. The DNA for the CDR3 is TGTGCCAGCAGCCGGACAGGGCCAGGCTACGAGCAGTACTTC.

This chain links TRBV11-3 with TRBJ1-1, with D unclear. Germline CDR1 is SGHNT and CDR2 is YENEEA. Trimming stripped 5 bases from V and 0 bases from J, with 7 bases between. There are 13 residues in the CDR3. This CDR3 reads CASSVSMNTEAFF. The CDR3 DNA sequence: TGTGCCAGCAGCGTCAGCATGAACACTGAAGCTTTCTTT.

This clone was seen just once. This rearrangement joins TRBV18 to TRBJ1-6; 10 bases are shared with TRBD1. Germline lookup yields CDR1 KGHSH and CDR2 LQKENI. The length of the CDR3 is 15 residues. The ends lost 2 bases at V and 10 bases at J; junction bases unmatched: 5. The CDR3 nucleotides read TGTGCCAGCTCACCAGAAGGGACAGGGGACTCACCCCTCCACTTT. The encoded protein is CASSPEGTGDSPLHF.

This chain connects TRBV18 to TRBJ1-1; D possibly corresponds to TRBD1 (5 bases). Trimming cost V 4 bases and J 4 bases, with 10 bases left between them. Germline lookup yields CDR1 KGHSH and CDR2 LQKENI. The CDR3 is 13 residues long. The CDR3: CASSRGGGTEAFF. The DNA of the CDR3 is TGTGCCAGCTCACGCGGGGGGGGCACTGAAGCTTTCTTT.

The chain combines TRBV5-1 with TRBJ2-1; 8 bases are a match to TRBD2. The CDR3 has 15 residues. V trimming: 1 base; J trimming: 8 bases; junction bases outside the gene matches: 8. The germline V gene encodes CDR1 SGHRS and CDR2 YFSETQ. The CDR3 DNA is TGCGCCAGCAGCTTGTTACGGGGGGGCAGCTATGAGCAGTTCTTC. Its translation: CASSLLRGGSYEQFF.

The CDR3 bases are TGCAGCGTTGGCCAGGAGAGGGCTGAAAAACTGTTTTTT. Translating it yields CSVGQERAEKLFF. The chain couples TRBV29-1 to TRBJ1-4; D remains ambiguous. Trimming took 4 bases from V and 7 from J, leaving 13 bases between them. This CDR3 is built from 13 residues. Germline lookup yields CDR1 SQVTM and CDR2 ANQGSEA.

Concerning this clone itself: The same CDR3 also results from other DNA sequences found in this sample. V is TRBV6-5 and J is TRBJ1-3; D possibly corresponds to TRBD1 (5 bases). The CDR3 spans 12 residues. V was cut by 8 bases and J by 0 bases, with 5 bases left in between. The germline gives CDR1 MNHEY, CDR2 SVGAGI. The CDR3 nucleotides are TGTGCCAGCGGGGGCTCTGGAAACACCATATATTTT. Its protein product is CASGGSGNTIYF.

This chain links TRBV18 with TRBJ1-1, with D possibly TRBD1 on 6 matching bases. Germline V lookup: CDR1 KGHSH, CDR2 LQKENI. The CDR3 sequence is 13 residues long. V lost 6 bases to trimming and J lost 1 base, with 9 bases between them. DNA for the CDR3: TGTGCCAGCTCCCAGGGACAGAACACTGAAGCTTTCTTT. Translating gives CASSQGQNTEAFF.

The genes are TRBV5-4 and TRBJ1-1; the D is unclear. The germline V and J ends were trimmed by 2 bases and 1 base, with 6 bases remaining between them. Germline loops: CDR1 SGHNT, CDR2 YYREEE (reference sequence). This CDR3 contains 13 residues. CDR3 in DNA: TGTGCCAGCAGCTTACGGAAGAACACTGAAGCTTTCTTT. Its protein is CASSLRKNTEAFF.

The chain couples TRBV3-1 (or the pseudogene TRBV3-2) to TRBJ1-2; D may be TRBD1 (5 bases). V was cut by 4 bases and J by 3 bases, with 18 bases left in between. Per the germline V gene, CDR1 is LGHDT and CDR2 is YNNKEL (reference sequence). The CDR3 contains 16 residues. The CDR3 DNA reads TGTGCCAGCAGCCGAAGGACGGGGGGAGTTTACTATGGCTACACCTTC. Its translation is CASSRRTGGVYYGYTF.

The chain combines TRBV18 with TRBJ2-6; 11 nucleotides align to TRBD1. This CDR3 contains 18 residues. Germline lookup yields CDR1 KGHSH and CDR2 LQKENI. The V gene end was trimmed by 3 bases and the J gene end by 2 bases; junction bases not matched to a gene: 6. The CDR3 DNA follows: TGTGCCAGCTCACCCCGGACAGGGGGCTTACCTGGGGCCAACGTCCTGACTTTC. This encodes CASSPRTGGLPGANVLTF.

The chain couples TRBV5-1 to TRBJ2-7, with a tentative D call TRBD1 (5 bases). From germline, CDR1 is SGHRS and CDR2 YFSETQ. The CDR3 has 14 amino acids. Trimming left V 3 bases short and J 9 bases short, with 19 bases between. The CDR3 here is CASSSDITYDGQYF. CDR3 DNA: TGCGCCAGCAGCTCGGACATCACCTACGATGGGCAGTACTTC. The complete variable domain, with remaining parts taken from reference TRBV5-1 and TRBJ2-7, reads KAGVTQTPRYLIKTRGQQVTLSCSPISGHRSVSWYQQTPGQGLQFLFEYFSETQRNKGNFPGRFSGRQFSNSRSEMNVSTLELGDSALYLCASSSDITYDGQYFGPGTRLTVT.

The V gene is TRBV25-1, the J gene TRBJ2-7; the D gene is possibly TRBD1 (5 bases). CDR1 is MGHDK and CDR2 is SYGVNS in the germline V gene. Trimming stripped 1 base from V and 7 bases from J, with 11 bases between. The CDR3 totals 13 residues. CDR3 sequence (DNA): TGTGCCAGCAGTGAATGGGGCAGGGTTGAGCAGTACTTC. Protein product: CASSEWGRVEQYF.

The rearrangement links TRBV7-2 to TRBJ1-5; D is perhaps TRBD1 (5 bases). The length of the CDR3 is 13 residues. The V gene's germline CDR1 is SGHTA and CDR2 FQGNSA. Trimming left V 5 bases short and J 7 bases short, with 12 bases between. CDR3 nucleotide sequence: TGTGCCAGCAGCCCCAGGGCCAACCAGCCCCAGCATTTT. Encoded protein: CASSPRANQPQHF.

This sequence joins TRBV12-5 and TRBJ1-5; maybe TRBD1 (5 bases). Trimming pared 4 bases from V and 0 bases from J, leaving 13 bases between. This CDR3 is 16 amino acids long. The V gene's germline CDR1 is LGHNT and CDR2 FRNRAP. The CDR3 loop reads CASGWGESYSNQPQHF. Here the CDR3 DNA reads TGTGCTAGTGGTTGGGGGGAATCTTATAGCAATCAGCCCCAGCATTTT.

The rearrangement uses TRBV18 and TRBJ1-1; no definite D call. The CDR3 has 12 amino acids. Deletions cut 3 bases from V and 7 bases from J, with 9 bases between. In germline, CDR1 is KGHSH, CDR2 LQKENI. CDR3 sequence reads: CASSPNLFEAFF. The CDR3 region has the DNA TGTGCCAGCTCACCGAACCTCTTTGAAGCTTTCTTT.

The CDR3 protein is CASSIDRATF. DNA of the CDR3: TGTGCCAGTAGTATAGACAGGGCGACCTTC. The chain joins TRBV19 to TRBJ1-2; TRBD1 might be the D (5 bases). The CDR3 consists of 10 residues. Trimming took 0 bases from V and 14 from J, leaving 7 bases between them. Germline-derived CDR1 and CDR2 are LNHDA and SQIVND (reference sequence). Full variable domain (remainder filled in from reference TRBV19 and TRBJ1-2): DGGITQSPKYLFRKEGQNVTLSCEQNLNHDAMYWYRQDPGQGLRLIYYSQIVNDFQKGDIAEGYSVSREKKESFPLTVTSAQKNPTAFYLCASSIDRATFGSGTRLTVV.